This T cell receptor beta chain came from a study of PD-L1 blockade in urothelial cancer. In the study overall: The year 2014 saw patients start atezolizumab, 1,200 mg intravenously every 3 weeks. T cells numbered a median of approximately 130,000 in the blood samples.

The germline gives CDR1 MGHRA, CDR2 YSYEKL. The CDR3 length is 15 residues. With V trimmed by 5 bases and J by 7 bases, 7 bases remained unmatched. Using immunoSEQ multiplex PCR, the repertoire was profiled, and TCRdb retains in-frame clones only, with some absent. The data contain about 50,000 clones, roughly 80% of them singletons. This TCR derives from a man between 65 and 85 years old with urothelial cancer. Sequencing used PBMCs, obtained around atezolizumab (anti-PD-L1) treatment. The chain carries TRBV4-1 and TRBJ2-1; 11 nucleotides line up with TRBD2. This chain's CDR3 is CASSGSSGRMNEQFF. CDR3 bases: TGCGCCAGCAGCGGATCTAGCGGGAGGATGAATGAGCAGTTCTTC.